This entry lists 7 T cell receptor beta chains sequenced from one sample in a study of T cells in Graves' hyperthyroidism and ophthalmopathy. The investigators amplified TCR beta CDR3 regions from RNA transcripts. First-round RT-PCR with HTBI primers amplified the TCR CDR3 region. TCRdb re-derived calls from the multiplex PCR reads in MiXCR, one entry per CDR3 protein. The data hold 350,000 to 400,000 distinct CDR3 sequences, with more than 13% observed a single time. Material for sequencing was blood. Receptor source: a woman aged 25 to 39 with Graves' hyperthyroidism.

This clonotype appeared many times. The chain has TRBV6-1 and TRBJ2-7; 7 bases are a match to TRBD2. Germline trimming cut 5 bases from V and 3 bases from J; bases unmatched to any gene: 7. Germline CDR1 reads MNHNS; CDR2 reads SASEGT. The CDR3 has 14 residues. For the CDR3, the DNA is TGTGCCAGCAGTTCACTACGGGGGGACTACGAGCAGTACTTC. Protein product: CASSSLRGDYEQYF.

The V call is TRBV5-6, the J call TRBJ1-2; the match to TRBD1 covers 8 bases. Germline V gives CDR1 SGHDT, CDR2 YYEEEE. J lost 5 bases, V lost 8 bases, and 8 bases had no gene match. This CDR3 has 13 residues. The CDR3 DNA follows: TGTGCCAGTATCGGAACAGGGGGTTATGGCTACACCTTC. Residues: CASIGTGGYGYTF.

The J gene is TRBJ2-3, the V gene TRBV24-1; D gene ambiguous. From germline, CDR1 is KGHDR and CDR2 SFDVKD. Trimming removed 2 bases at V and 4 bases at J, with 12 bases between. The CDR3 has 15 amino acids. The CDR3 is CATSDSTIGSDTQYF. CDR3 bases: TGTGCCACCAGTGATTCGACAATCGGATCAGATACGCAGTATTTT.

The sample holds a few counts of this clonotype. V is TRBV9 and J is TRBJ2-7, with TRBD2 identical over 8 bases. The CDR3 sequence is 16 residues long. The J segment lost 1 base and the V segment lost 0 bases, leaving 6 bases of the junction unmatched. Germline lookup yields CDR1 SGDLS and CDR2 YYNGEE. The CDR3 DNA follows: TGTGCCAGCAGCGTAGATGCGGGGGGCGGATCCTACGAGCAGTACTTC. Its translation: CASSVDAGGGSYEQYF.

This clonotype was counted many times. V is TRBV27 and J is TRBJ2-2; D gene ambiguous. CDR1 and CDR2 (germline): MNHEY, SMNVEV (reference sequence). Trimming cost V 6 bases and J 3 bases, with 8 bases left between them. The CDR3 is 13 amino acids. CDR3 amino acids: CASRPSYTGELFF. CDR3 DNA sequence: TGTGCCAGCAGACCCAGCTACACCGGGGAGCTGTTTTTT.

This sequence joins TRBV20-1 and TRBJ2-2, with no clear D. Germline V gene data show CDR1 as DFQATT and CDR2 as SNEGSKA (reference sequence). V was shortened by 2 bases and J by 8 bases, with 9 bases between the two germline ends. CDR3 length equals 12 residues. The CDR3: CSARLLTGELFF. The CDR3 bases are TGCAGTGCTAGACTATTGACAGGGGAGCTGTTTTTT.

This clonotype was detected ten times or more. The J gene is TRBJ2-7, the V gene TRBV9, with 10 bases that match TRBD1. CDR3 length: 15 residues. The V gene's germline CDR1 is SGDLS and CDR2 YYNGEE. V gave up 0 bases and J gave up 7 bases; unmatched junction bases: 7. CDR3 region: CASSVGGTGVGEQYF. The CDR3 DNA sequence: TGTGCCAGCAGCGTAGGTGGGACAGGGGTCGGGGAGCAGTACTTC.